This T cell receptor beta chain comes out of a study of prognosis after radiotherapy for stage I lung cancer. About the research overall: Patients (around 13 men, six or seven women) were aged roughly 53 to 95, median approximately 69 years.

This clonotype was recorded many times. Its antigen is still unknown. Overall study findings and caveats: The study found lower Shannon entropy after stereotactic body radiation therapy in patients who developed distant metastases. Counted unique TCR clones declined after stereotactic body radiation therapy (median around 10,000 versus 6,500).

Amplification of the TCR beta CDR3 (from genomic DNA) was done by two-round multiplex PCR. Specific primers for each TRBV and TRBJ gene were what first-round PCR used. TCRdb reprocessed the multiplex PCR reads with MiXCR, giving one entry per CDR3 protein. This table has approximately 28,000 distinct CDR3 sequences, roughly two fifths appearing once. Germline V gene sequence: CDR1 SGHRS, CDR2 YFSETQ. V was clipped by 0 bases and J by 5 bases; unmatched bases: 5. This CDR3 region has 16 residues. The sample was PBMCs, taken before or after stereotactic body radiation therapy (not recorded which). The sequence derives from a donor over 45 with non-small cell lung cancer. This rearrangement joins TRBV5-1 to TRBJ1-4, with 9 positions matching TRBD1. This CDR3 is CASSLGGTGSNEKLFF. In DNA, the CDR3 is TGCGCCAGCAGCTTGGGTGGGACAGGGTCCAATGAAAAACTGTTTTTT.